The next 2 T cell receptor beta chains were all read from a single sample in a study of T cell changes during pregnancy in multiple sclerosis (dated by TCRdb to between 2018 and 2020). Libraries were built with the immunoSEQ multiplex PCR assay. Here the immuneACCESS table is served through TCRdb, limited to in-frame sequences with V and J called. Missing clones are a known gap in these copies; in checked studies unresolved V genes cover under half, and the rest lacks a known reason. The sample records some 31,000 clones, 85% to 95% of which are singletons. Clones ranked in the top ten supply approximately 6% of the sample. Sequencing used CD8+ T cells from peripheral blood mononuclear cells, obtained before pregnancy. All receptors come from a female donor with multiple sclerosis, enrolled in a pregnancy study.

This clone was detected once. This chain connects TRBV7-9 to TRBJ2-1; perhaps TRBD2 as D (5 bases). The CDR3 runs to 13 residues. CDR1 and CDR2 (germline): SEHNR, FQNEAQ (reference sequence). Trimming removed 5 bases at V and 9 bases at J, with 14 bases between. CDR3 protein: CASSPGFSVEQFF. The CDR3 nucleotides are TGTGCCAGCAGCCCGGGATTTTCTGTTGAGCAGTTCTTC.

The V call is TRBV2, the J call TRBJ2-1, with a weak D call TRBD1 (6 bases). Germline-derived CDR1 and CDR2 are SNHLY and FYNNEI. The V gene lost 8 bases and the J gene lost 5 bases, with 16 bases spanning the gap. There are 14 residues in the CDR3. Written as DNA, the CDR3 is TGTGCCAGCTCCGACCCGGACAGACACAATGAGCAGTTCTTC. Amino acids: CASSDPDRHNEQFF.